The 10 T cell receptor beta chains below come from one sample, sequenced in a study of PD-1 blockade in classical Hodgkin lymphoma. Described time point: cycle 4 day 1 (C4D1), after 6 weeks of nivolumab. Every patient was affected by relapse after autologous stem cell transplantation, while exposure to brentuximab vedotin was not uniform. Purification of CD4+ T cells from thawed PBMCs was achieved by magnetic negative selection. This table comes from immunoSEQ multiplex PCR, and its TCRdb copy is limited to in-frame clones, with some not included. The sample consists of around 18,000 clones, roughly four fifths of them appearing once. The source material was CD4+ T cells from blood, sampled before the fourth cycle of nivolumab. Source of these receptors: a human donor with classical Hodgkin lymphoma.

The gene calls are TRBV7-2 and TRBJ1-1, with D unresolved. The CDR3 has 13 amino acids. Trimming took 2 bases from V and 3 from J, leaving 7 bases between them. Germline-derived CDR1 and CDR2 are SGHTA and FQGNSA. The CDR3 DNA is TGTGCCAGCAGCTTAAGGGCAGACACTGAAGCTTTCTTT. Translated, it gives CASSLRADTEAFF.

The chain joins TRBV4-3 to TRBJ2-5, with D perhaps assigned TRBD1 or TRBD2 (5 bases each). The better agreement between TRBJ2-7 and the DNA end casts doubt on the J call. This CDR3 comprises 15 residues. Per germline, CDR1 LGHNA and CDR2 YSLEER. The CDR3 coding sequence is TGCGCCAGCAGCCAAGGGGGGAACGGGGCCTACGAGCAGTACTTC. It yields the protein CASSQGGNGAYEQYF.

The rearrangement links TRBV6-1 to TRBJ1-2; tentatively, D is TRBD1 (6 bases). The V end was cut by 6 bases, the J end by 7 bases, with 18 bases between. There are 14 residues in the CDR3. CDR1 and CDR2 from the germline V gene are MNHNS and SASEGT. Here the CDR3 DNA reads TGTGCCAGCAGCCCAGAGGGGGGTATGGGTGGCTACACCTTC. This codes for CASSPEGGMGGYTF.

Remarks on this clone: The junction shows a germline mismatch at one end, possibly a read error. The chain recombines TRBV29-1 with TRBJ2-7; weak D call: TRBD2 (6 bases). This CDR3 region has 13 residues. Per germline, CDR1 SQVTM and CDR2 ANQGSEA. CDR3 sequence: CSVGSGAPYKQYF. CDR3 DNA: TGCAGCGTTGGTTCGGGAGCCCCCTACAAGCAGTACTTC.

The chain has TRBV2 and TRBJ2-7; D is unresolved. This CDR3 is built from 12 residues. V lost 0 bases to trimming and J lost 4 bases, with 4 bases between them. Germline V CDR1 and CDR2: SNHLY, FYNNEI. CDR3 protein: CASSEAQYEQYF. The CDR3 nucleotides read TGTGCCAGCAGTGAAGCGCAATACGAGCAGTACTTC.

The rearrangement joins TRBV7-2 to TRBJ1-5, with D unclear. Germline CDR1 SGHTA, CDR2 FQGNSA. Trimming took off 5 bases at V and 0 bases at J, with 11 bases between the two ends. The CDR3 runs 15 residues. CDR3 region: CASSLGLSSNQPQHF. Written as DNA, the CDR3 is TGTGCCAGCAGCCTCGGCTTGAGTAGCAATCAGCCCCAGCATTTT. Drawing the rest from reference TRBV7-2 and TRBJ1-5, the complete variable domain is GAGVSQSPSNKVTEKGKDVELRCDPISGHTALYWYRQSLGQGLEFLIYFQGNSAPDKSGLPSDRFSAERTGGSVSTLTIQRTQQEDSAVYLCASSLGLSSNQPQHFGDGTRLSIL.

The chain combines TRBV7-2 with TRBJ1-6; the match to TRBD1 covers 7 bases. The CDR3 consists of 15 residues. Germline V gene data show CDR1 as SGHTA and CDR2 as FQGNSA. Trimming removed 5 bases from V and 7 bases from J; junction bases left unmatched: 8. The CDR3 is CASSPGDRANSPLHF. DNA of the CDR3: TGTGCCAGCAGCCCGGGGGACAGAGCCAATTCACCCCTCCACTTT.

The chain joins TRBV6-6 to TRBJ2-5; TRBD1 is a possible D gene (6 bases). V was trimmed by 2 bases and J by 0 bases, leaving 13 bases between them. CDR1 MNHNY and CDR2 SVGAGI come from the germline V gene (reference sequence). The CDR3 is 16 amino acids. The CDR3 DNA reads TGTGCCAGCAGTTACCAGGGGCAGGGGTACCAAGAGACCCAGTACTTC. It yields the protein CASSYQGQGYQETQYF.

The chain carries TRBV5-4 and TRBJ1-6; D may be TRBD1 (5 bases). Trimming shortened V by 4 bases and J by 9 bases, and 20 bases separated the two germline ends. This CDR3 region has 16 residues. The germline V gene has CDR1 SGHNT and CDR2 YYREEE (reference sequence). The CDR3 DNA sequence: TGTGCCAGCAGCCGCGCTTTTGGGGCGGTAATTTCACCCCTCCACTTT. Its protein product is CASSRAFGAVISPLHF.

The chain combines TRBV19 with TRBJ2-1; the match to TRBD2 covers 12 bases. Germline CDR1 reads LNHDA; CDR2 reads SQIVND (reference sequence). The V segment lost 1 base and the J segment 4 bases; nucleotides outside the gene matches: 5. This CDR3 comprises 17 residues. The CDR3 protein is CASSIGLLAGGYNEQFF. CDR3 coding DNA: TGTGCCAGTAGTATAGGGTTACTAGCGGGAGGATACAATGAGCAGTTCTTC.